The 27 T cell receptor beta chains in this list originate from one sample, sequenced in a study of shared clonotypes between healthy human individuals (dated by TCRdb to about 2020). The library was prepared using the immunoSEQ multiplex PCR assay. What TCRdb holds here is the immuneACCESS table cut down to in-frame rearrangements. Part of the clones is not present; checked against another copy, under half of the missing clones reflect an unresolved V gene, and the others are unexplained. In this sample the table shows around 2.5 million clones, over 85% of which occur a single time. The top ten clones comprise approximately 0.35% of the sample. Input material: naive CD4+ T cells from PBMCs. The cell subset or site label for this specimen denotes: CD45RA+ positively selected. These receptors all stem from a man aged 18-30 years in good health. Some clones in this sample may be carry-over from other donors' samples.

This CDR3 reads CASSLSGGKREQYF. The CDR3 coding sequence is TGTGCCAGCAGTTTATCAGGGGGGAAAAGGGAGCAGTACTTC. This chain uses TRBV28 with TRBJ2-7, with D maybe TRBD1 (7 bases). Between the trimmed V and J ends, which lost 1 base and 7 bases, there was a span of 14 bases. The CDR3 runs 14 residues. Germline V gene sequence: CDR1 MDHEN, CDR2 SYDVKM.

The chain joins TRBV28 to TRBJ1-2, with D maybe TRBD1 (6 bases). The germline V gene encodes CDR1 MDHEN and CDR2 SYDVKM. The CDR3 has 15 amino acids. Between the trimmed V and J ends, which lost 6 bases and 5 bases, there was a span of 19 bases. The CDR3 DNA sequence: TGTGCCAGCAGCATATCCAGGGGAAGGTGGTATGGCTACACCTTC. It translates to CASSISRGRWYGYTF.

CDR3 coding DNA: TGTGCCAGCCGGTACAGCGGGAACCAGCCCCAGCATTTT. It specifies CASRYSGNQPQHF. The J gene is TRBJ1-5, the V gene TRBV28; D is unresolved. V was trimmed by 8 bases and J by 7 bases, leaving 15 bases between them. The CDR3 has 13 amino acids. Germline V gene data show CDR1 as MDHEN and CDR2 as SYDVKM.

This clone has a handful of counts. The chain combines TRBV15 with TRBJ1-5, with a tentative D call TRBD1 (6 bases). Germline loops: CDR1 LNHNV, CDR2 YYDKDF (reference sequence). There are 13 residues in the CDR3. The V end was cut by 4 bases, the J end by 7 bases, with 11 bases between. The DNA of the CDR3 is TGTGCCACCAGCATGGGGGCATGGCAGCCCCAGCATTTT. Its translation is CATSMGAWQPQHF. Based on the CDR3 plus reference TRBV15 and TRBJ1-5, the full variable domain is DAMVIQNPRYQVTQFGKPVTLSCSQTLNHNVMYWYQQKSSQAPKLLFHYYDKDFNNEADTPDNFQSRRPNTSFCFLDIRSPGLGDTAMYLCATSMGAWQPQHFGDGTRLSIL.

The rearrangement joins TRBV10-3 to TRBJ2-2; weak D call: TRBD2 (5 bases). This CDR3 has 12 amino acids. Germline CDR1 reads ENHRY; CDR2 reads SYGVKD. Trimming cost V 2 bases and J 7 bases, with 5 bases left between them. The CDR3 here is CAISEAGGELFF. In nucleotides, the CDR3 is TGTGCCATCAGTGAGGCGGGCGGGGAGCTGTTTTTT.

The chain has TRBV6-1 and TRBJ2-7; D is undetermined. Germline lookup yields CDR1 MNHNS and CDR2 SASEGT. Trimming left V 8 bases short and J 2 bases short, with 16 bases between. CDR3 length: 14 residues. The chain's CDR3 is CASSQQPAAYEQYF. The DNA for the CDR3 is TGTGCCAGCTCGCAGCAGCCAGCAGCCTACGAGCAGTACTTC.

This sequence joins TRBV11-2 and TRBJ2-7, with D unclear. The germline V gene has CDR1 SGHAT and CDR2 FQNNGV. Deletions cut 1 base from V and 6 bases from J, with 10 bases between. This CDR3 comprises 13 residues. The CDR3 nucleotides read TGTGCCAGCAGCTTAGGGACCATCTCCGAGCAGTACTTC. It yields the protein CASSLGTISEQYF.

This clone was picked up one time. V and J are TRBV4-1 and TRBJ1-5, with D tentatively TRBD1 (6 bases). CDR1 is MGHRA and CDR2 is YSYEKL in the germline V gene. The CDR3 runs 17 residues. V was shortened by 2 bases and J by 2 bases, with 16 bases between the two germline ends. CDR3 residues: CASSQIGQTRGNQPQHF. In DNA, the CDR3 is TGCGCCAGCAGCCAAATTGGACAGACCCGAGGCAATCAGCCCCAGCATTTT.

The chain's CDR3 is CASRPGLAGGTGELFF. The CDR3 bases are TGTGCCAGCAGGCCGGGACTAGCGGGAGGCACCGGGGAGCTGTTTTTT. The chain employs TRBV7-3 and TRBJ2-2; 15 bases align to TRBD2. J lost 4 bases, V lost 6 bases, and 3 bases had no gene match. The CDR3 spans 16 residues. Germline CDR1 is SGHTA and CDR2 is FQGTGA.

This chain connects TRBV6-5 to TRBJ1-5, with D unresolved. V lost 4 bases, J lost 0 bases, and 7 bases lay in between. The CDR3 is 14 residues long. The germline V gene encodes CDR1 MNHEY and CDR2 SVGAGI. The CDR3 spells CASSFDGSNQPQHF. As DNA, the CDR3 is TGTGCCAGCAGTTTCGACGGTAGCAATCAGCCCCAGCATTTT.

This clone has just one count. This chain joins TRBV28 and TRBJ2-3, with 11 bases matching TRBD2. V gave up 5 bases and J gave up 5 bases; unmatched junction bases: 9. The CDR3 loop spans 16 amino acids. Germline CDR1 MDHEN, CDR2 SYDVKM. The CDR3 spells CASSTNSGRVGDTQYF. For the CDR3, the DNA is TGTGCCAGCAGTACTAATAGCGGGAGGGTCGGAGATACGCAGTATTTT.

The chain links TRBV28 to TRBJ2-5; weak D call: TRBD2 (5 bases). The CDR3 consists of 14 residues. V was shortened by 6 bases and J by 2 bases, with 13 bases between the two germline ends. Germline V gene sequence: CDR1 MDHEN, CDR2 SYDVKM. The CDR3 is CASSRQTGQETQYF. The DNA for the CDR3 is TGTGCCAGCAGCCGCCAGACGGGACAAGAGACCCAGTACTTC.

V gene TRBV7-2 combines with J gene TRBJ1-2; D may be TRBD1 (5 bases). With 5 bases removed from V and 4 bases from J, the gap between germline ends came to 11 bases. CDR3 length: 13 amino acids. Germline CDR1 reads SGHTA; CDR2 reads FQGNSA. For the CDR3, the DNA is TGTGCCAGCAGCGTAGGGGATTTCTATGGCTACACCTTC. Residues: CASSVGDFYGYTF.

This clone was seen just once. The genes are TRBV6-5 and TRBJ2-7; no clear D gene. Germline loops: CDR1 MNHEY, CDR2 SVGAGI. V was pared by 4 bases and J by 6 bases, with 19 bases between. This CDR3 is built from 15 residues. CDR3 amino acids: CASSSQTRFSLEQYF. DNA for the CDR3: TGTGCCAGCAGTTCCCAAACCCGGTTCTCTCTCGAGCAGTACTTC.

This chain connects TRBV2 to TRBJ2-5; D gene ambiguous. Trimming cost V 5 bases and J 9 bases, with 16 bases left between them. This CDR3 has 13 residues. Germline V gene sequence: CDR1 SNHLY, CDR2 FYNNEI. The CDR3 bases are TGTGCCAGCAGTTACTCTGGTCAATGGGCCCAGTACTTC. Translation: CASSYSGQWAQYF.

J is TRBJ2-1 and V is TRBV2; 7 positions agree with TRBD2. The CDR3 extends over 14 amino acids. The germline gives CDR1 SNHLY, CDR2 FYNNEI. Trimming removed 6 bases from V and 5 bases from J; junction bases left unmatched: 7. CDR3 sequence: CASRPREGNNEQFF. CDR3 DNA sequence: TGTGCCAGCAGGCCTAGGGAGGGTAACAATGAGCAGTTCTTC. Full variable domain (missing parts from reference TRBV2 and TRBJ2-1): EPEVTQTPSHQVTQMGQEVILRCVPISNHLYFYWYRQILGQKVEFLVSFYNNEISEKSEIFDDQFSVERPDGSNFTLKIRSTKLEDSAMYFCASRPREGNNEQFFGPGTRLTVL.

In nucleotides, the CDR3 is TGTGCCAGCAGCCCCGGAGGTACGGGGCTGGAGACCCAGTACTTC. Amino acid sequence: CASSPGGTGLETQYF. The rearrangement joins TRBV7-7 to TRBJ2-5; D possibly matches TRBD1 or TRBD2 (5 bases each). CDR1 and CDR2 from the germline V gene are SSHAT and FNYEAQ (reference sequence). Trimming left V 5 bases short and J 5 bases short, with 18 bases between. The CDR3 is 15 residues long.

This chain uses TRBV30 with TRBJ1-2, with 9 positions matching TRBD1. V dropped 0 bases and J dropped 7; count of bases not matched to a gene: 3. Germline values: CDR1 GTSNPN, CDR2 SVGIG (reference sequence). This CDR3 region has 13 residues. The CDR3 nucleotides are TGTGCCTGGAGTGTAGACAGGGGGGGTGGCTACACCTTC. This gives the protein CAWSVDRGGGYTF.

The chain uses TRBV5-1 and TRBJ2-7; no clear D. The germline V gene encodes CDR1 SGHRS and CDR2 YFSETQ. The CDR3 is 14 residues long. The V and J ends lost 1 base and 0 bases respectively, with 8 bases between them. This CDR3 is CASSLISSSYEQYF. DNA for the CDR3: TGCGCCAGCAGCTTGATAAGTAGCTCCTACGAGCAGTACTTC.

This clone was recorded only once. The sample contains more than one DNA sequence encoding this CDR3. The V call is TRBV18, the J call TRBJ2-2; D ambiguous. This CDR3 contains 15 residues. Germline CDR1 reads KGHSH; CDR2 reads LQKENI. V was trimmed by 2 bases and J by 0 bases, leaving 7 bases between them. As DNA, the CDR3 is TGTGCCAGCTCACCAAGGACGTCGAACACCGGGGAGCTGTTTTTT. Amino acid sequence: CASSPRTSNTGELFF.

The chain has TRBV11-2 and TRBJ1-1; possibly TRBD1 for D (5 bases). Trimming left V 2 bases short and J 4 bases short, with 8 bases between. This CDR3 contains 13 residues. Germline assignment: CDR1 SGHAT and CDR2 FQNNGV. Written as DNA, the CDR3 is TGTGCCAGCAGCTTAATACAGGCCACTGAAGCTTTCTTT. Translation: CASSLIQATEAFF.

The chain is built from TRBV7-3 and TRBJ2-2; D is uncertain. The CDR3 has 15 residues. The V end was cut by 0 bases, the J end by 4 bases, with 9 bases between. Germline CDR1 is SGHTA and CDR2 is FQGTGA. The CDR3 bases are TGTGCCAGCAGCTTAACGGCTCCGGGCACCGGGGAGCTGTTTTTT. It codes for CASSLTAPGTGELFF.

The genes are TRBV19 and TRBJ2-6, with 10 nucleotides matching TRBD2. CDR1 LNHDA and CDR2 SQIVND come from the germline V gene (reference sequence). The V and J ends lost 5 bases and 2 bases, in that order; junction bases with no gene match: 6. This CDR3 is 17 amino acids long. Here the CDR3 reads CASSFSSGRAGANVLTF. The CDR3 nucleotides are TGTGCCAGTAGTTTTTCCAGCGGGAGGGCTGGGGCCAACGTCCTGACTTTC. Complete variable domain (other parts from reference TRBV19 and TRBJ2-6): DGGITQSPKYLFRKEGQNVTLSCEQNLNHDAMYWYRQDPGQGLRLIYYSQIVNDFQKGDIAEGYSVSREKKESFPLTVTSAQKNPTAFYLCASSFSSGRAGANVLTFGAGSRLTVL.

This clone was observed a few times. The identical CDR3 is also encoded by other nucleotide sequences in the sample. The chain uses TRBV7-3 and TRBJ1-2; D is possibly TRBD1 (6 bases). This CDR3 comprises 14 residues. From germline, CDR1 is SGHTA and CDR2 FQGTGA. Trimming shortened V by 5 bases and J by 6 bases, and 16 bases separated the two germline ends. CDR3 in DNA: TGTGCCAGCAGCCCGCCCGGGCAGGGGCATGGCTACACCTTC. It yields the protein CASSPPGQGHGYTF.

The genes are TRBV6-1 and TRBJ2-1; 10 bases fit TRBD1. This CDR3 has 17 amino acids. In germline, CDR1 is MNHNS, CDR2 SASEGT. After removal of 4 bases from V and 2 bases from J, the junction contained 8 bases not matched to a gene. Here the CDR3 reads CASSARMGTGAYNEQFF. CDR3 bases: TGTGCCAGCAGTGCCCGTATGGGGACAGGGGCCTACAATGAGCAGTTCTTC.

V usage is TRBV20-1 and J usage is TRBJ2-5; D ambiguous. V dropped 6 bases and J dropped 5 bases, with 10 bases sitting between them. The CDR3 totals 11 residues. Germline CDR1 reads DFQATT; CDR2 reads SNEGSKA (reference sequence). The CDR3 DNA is TGCAGTGCGTTACTGGGGGAGACCCAGTACTTC. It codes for CSALLGETQYF.

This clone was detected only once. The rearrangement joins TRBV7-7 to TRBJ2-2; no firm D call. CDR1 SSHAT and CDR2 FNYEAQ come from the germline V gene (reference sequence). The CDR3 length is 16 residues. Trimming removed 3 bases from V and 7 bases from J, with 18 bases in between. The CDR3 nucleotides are TGTGCCAGCAGCTTGGTCGCGCTAGGGCCTGGCGGGGAGCTGTTTTTT. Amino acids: CASSLVALGPGGELFF. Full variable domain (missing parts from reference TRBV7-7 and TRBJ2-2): GAGVSQSPRYKVTKRGQDVTLRCDPISSHATLYWYQQALGQGPEFLTYFNYEAQPDKSGLPSDRFSAERPEGSISTLTIQRTEQRDSAMYRCASSLVALGPGGELFFGEGSRLTVL.